The rows below give T cell receptor beta chains drawn from one sample of a study of glioma-infiltrating T cells after dendritic cell vaccination. Profiled with immunoSEQ multiplex PCR; TCRdb holds only in-frame clones, not every one. This table holds tens of thousands of clones, around 86% found once. The starting material was blood, obtained after dendritic cell vaccination. These receptors originate from a human donor with glioblastoma. Both conserved end residues are part of each CDR3. A D gene is named only where the DNA matches it firmly. Expanded clones are given a class, and other clones once, few, many or no size at all.

>TRBJ2-1|few|TRBV14|TRBD1
TGTGCCAGCAGCCAACAACCGGGACAGGGAGACAATGAGCAGTTCTTC
CASSQQPGQGDNEQFF
>TRBJ1-5|-|TRBV7-9|-
TGTGCCAGCAGCGCCGCAGGGAACAATCAGCCCCAGCATTTT
CASSAAGNNQPQHF
>TRBJ1-4|-|TRBV27|-
TGTGCCAGCAGTCGGACAGCGTATAATGAAAAACTGTTTTTT
CASSRTAYNEKLFF
>TRBJ1-6|-|TRBV14|TRBD1
TGTGCCAGCAGTCGGGACAGTAGATCACCCCTCCACTTT
CASSRDSRSPLHF
>TRBJ1-2|-|TRBV5-6|-
TGTGCCAGCAGCCTACTCTCCAGGGCTATCTATGGCTACACCTTC
CASSLLSRAIYGYTF
>TRBJ1-1|once|TRBV19|-
TGTGCCAGTAGTATAGATCAGGGACTAACCTTAGGGGACACTGAAGCTTTCTTT
CASSIDQGLTLGDTEAFF
>TRBJ2-3|-|TRBV28|-
TGTGCCAGCTATCGAGATACGCAGTATTTT
CASYRDTQYF
>TRBJ1-5|-|TRBV6-5|-
TGTGCCAGCAGTTACTCGCGCCTTCAGCCCCAGCATTTT
CASSYSRLQPQHF
>TRBJ1-5|once|TRBV30|-
TGTGCCTGGGGGAGCATTGGCAATCAGCCCCAGCATTTT
CAWGSIGNQPQHF
>TRBJ1-4|once|TRBV4-2|-
TGTGCCAGCAGCCACCGGGGTTCAGGTGGGGGGGCTAATGAAAAACTGTTTTTT
CASSHRGSGGGANEKLFF
>TRBJ1-1|-|TRBV5-4|TRBD1
TGTGCCAGCAGCCAGGACAGGGTGAACACTGAAGCTTTCTTT
CASSQDRVNTEAFF
>TRBJ2-2|few|TRBV19|TRBD1
TGTGCCAGTAGCTCTACGGGACAGGGGGCCGGGGAGCTGTTTTTT
CASSSTGQGAGELFF
>TRBJ1-2|-|TRBV11-1|-
TGTGCCAGCAGCTCAATGTCGCGGGACGCCAACCTCGCCTTC
CASSSMSRDANLAF
>TRBJ1-1|-|TRBV7-2|TRBD1
TGTGCCAGCAGCCGGCCGGGACAGGGGGCTGAAGCTTTCTTT
CASSRPGQGAEAFF
>TRBJ2-3|-|TRBV7-9|TRBD2
TGTGCCAGCAGCGGCTATTGGTCTAGCGGGGGTAACACAGATACGCAGTATTTT
CASSGYWSSGGNTDTQYF
>TRBJ1-2|-|TRBV5-1|-
TGCGCCAGCAACTCCGGGGGGCTACCCTATGGCTACACCTTC
CASNSGGLPYGYTF
>TRBJ2-7|-|TRBV7-2|TRBD2
TGTGCCAGCAGCTTATATGTCTTAGCGGGGGGAATCTACGAGCAGTACTTC
CASSLYVLAGGIYEQYF
>TRBJ1-1|-|TRBV29-1|TRBD1
TGCAGCGTCAAACAGGGGGCGAGGATCACTGAAGCTTTCTTT
CSVKQGARITEAFF
>TRBJ2-1|-|TRBV7-3|TRBD2
TGTGCCAGCAGCTTATGGGCTAGCGGGGGGAGCAATGAGCAGTTCTTC
CASSLWASGGSNEQFF
>TRBJ1-1|-|TRBV5-5|TRBD1
TGTGCCAGCAGCTTTGGGACAGGGGGGCTCCGCACTGAAGCTTTCTTT
CASSFGTGGLRTEAFF
>TRBJ2-7|-|TRBV5-1|-
TGCGCCAGCAGCTTGGTTCAGGGTGGCTACGAGCAGTACTTC
CASSLVQGGYEQYF
>TRBJ2-3|few|TRBV6-5|TRBD1
TGTGCCAGCAGTGAGGACAGGGGACCAGATACGCAGTATTTT
CASSEDRGPDTQYF
>TRBJ1-5|-|TRBV6-1|-
TGTGCCAGCAGTGACGCGGACAGATACAATCAGCCCCAGCATTTT
CASSDADRYNQPQHF
>TRBJ1-1|-|TRBV5-1|-
TGCGCCAGCAGCTTACAGGGCACTGAAGCTTTCTTT
CASSLQGTEAFF
>TRBJ1-2|-|TRBV2|-
TGTGCCAGCAGTGAAGAACGATACGACAGTCACGGCTACACCTTC
CASSEERYDSHGYTF
>TRBJ1-5|-|TRBV7-9|TRBD1
TGTGCCAGCAGCTTGGACAGGGCGGATCAGCCCCAGCATTTT
CASSLDRADQPQHF
>TRBJ1-1|-|TRBV7-9|-
TGTGCCAGCAGCTTCGCGATGAACACTGAAGCTTTCTTT
CASSFAMNTEAFF
>TRBJ1-5|-|TRBV30|-
TGTGCCTGGAGTGGTCAGCCTACGGGGCCCCAGCATTTT
CAWSGQPTGPQHF
>TRBJ1-5|once|TRBV9|-
TGTGCCAGCAGCGTATCAGGGTCCTATCAGCCCCAGCATTTT
CASSVSGSYQPQHF
>TRBJ1-4|few|TRBV7-2|-
TGTGCCAGCAGCTTAGGAACGGGGAAACTGTTTTTT
CASSLGTGKLFF
>TRBJ1-1|few|TRBV5-1|TRBD1
TGCGCCAGCAGCGTGGCCCCGGGACAGGGGTTTGAAGCTTTCTTT
CASSVAPGQGFEAFF
>TRBJ2-2|-|TRBV2|TRBD2
TGTGCCAGCTCGGGACTAGCGGGGGTTGACGGGGAGCTGTTTTTT
CASSGLAGVDGELFF
>TRBJ1-5|-|TRBV2|-
TGTGCCAGCAGTTCTAGGGGGAATCAGCCCCAGCATTTT
CASSSRGNQPQHF
>TRBJ1-1|-|TRBV5-1|-
TGCGCCAGCAGCTTGGGCAGGGGAGAGAACACTGAAGCTTTCTTT
CASSLGRGENTEAFF
>TRBJ1-2|-|TRBV27|-
TGTGCCAGCAGTTTAAATTCTGGTGAGCTTAACTATGGCTACACCTTC
CASSLNSGELNYGYTF
>TRBJ1-5|-|TRBV5-4|TRBD1
TGTGCCAGCAGCTCCGGGACAGGGGGCGGGATCAATCAGCCCCAGCATTTT
CASSSGTGGGINQPQHF
>TRBJ2-1|-|TRBV5-4|TRBD2
TGTGCCAGCAGCGGGGCGACTAGCGGGGGGGCTTACAATGAGCAGTTCTTC
CASSGATSGGAYNEQFF
>TRBJ2-5|-|TRBV7-2|TRBD2
TGTGCCAGCAGCTTGGGACTAGCGGGGGGGCAAGAGACCCAGTACTTC
CASSLGLAGGQETQYF
>TRBJ2-7|few|TRBV2|-
TGTGCCAGCAGCAGACAGGTTCCCGAGCAGTACTTC
CASSRQVPEQYF
>TRBJ2-5|-|TRBV6-5|TRBD1
TGTGCCAGCAGCCAAGGACAGGGTGATGGAGAGACCCAGTACTTC
CASSQGQGDGETQYF
>TRBJ1-5|-|TRBV5-6|-
TGTGCCAGCACCCAAGGGAGAGTAAATCAGCCCCAGCATTTT
CASTQGRVNQPQHF
>TRBJ1-4|-|TRBV11-2|-
TGTGCCAGCAGCTACACAGGAGAAGAAAAACTGTTTTTT
CASSYTGEEKLFF
>TRBJ2-5|-|TRBV10-3|TRBD1
TGTGCCATCAGGCGGGACAGGGGACAAGAGACCCAGTACTTC
CAIRRDRGQETQYF
>TRBJ2-5|-|TRBV18|-
TGTGCCAGCTCACCACCTTTGTTGGGCCCCGATGGCTCCCAGTACTTC
CASSPPLLGPDGSQYF
>TRBJ2-3|few|TRBV6-4|-
TGTGCCAGCAGTGAAAGACCAGCGGCGCACACAGATACGCAGTATTTT
CASSERPAAHTDTQYF
>TRBJ2-5|-|TRBV5-1|TRBD2
TGCGCCAGCAGCTTGGCTGGTAGCGGGGGGGTTGAGACCCAGTACTTC
CASSLAGSGGVETQYF
>TRBJ2-5|once|TRBV19|TRBD2
TGTGCCAGTAGTACTCGGACTAGCGGGGGCCAGTACCAAGAGACCCAGTACTTC
CASSTRTSGGQYQETQYF
>TRBJ2-1|-|TRBV4-1|TRBD2
TGCGCCAGCAGCCAATTTGCAGCGGGGAACTCCTACAATGAGCAGTTCTTC
CASSQFAAGNSYNEQFF